The next 14 T cell receptor beta chains were all read from a single sample in a study of blood T cells in healthy people across ages. It was with a sample-barcoded 5' primer and a J-beta primer mix that a second PCR of about 7 to 12 cycles was run. In TCRdb, the 5' RACE reads were re-called with MiXCR into one record per CDR3 protein. This table holds some 1,500,000 distinct CDR3 sequences, about 45% found once. The specimen was blood. The receptors here all came from a young woman in good health.

The chain recombines TRBV12-3 or TRBV12-4 with TRBJ2-7; D gene ambiguous. With 3 bases removed from V and 5 bases from J, the gap between germline ends came to 11 bases. The CDR3 is made up of 13 amino acids. The CDR3 sequence is CASSFFWAHEQYF. The CDR3 DNA follows: TGTGCCAGCAGTTTTTTCTGGGCCCACGAGCAGTACTTC.

CDR3 DNA: TGTGCCAGCAGTTTTACCCTAGCGGGGGAGCAGTTCTTC. This gives the protein CASSFTLAGEQFF. The V call is TRBV27, the J call TRBJ2-1; the match to TRBD2 covers 9 bases. Trimming removed 3 bases from V and 10 bases from J; junction bases left unmatched: 4. CDR3 size: 13 residues. Germline CDR1 is MNHEY and CDR2 is SMNVEV (reference sequence).

The chain combines TRBV10-3 with TRBJ1-3; D unresolved. This CDR3 has 16 amino acids. Trimming left V 5 bases short and J 1 base short, with 15 bases between. Germline-derived CDR1 and CDR2 are ENHRY and SYGVKD. The CDR3 sequence: CAISSTRMESGNTIYF. The CDR3 bases are TGTGCCATCAGTTCAACCCGTATGGAATCTGGAAACACCATATATTTT.

The chain employs TRBV7-3 and TRBJ2-5, with TRBD2 identical over 12 bases. Germline loops: CDR1 SGHTA, CDR2 FQGTGA. The CDR3 consists of 14 residues. The junction had 9 bases not matched to a gene; V was cut back by 5 bases and J by 11 bases. The CDR3 reads CASSRTSGKREQYF. CDR3 sequence (DNA): TGTGCCAGCAGCAGGACTAGCGGGAAGAGGGAGCAGTACTTC.

The chain joins TRBV20-1 to TRBJ1-1, with TRBD1 identical over 9 bases. Germline V lookup: CDR1 DFQATT, CDR2 SNEGSKA (reference sequence). The CDR3 consists of 13 residues. J gave up 10 bases and V 5 bases, and 11 bases lay outside the gene matches. The CDR3 region is CSARDRAVRSAFF. DNA for the CDR3: TGCAGTGCTCGGGACAGGGCGGTACGTTCAGCTTTCTTT.

This clonotype was observed a few times. The J gene is TRBJ2-7, the V gene TRBV11-2, with D maybe TRBD2 (6 bases). The germline V gene has CDR1 SGHAT and CDR2 FQNNGV. This CDR3 region has 13 residues. V dropped 2 bases and J dropped 5 bases, with 10 bases sitting between them. This CDR3 reads CASSLWGDDEQYF. The CDR3 coding sequence is TGTGCCAGCAGCTTATGGGGGGACGACGAGCAGTACTTC.

The genes are TRBV4-1 and TRBJ2-3; D perhaps matches TRBD1 (5 bases). The V end lost 1 base, the J end lost 3 bases, and 8 bases lay between the germline ends. Germline V gene data show CDR1 as MGHRA and CDR2 as YSYEKL. This CDR3 is built from 14 residues. CDR3 nucleotide sequence: TGCGCCAGCAGCCAAGGGGGCTGGACAGATACGCAGTATTTT. It encodes CASSQGGWTDTQYF.

This chain uses TRBV20-1 with TRBJ1-5; D gene ambiguous. Germline-derived CDR1 and CDR2 are DFQATT and SNEGSKA (reference sequence). The CDR3 is 12 amino acids. Trimming stripped 6 bases from V and 2 bases from J, with 8 bases between. The CDR3 nucleotides read TGCAGTGCCAGGTTCCGCAATCAGCCCCAGCATTTT. It codes for CSARFRNQPQHF.

The V call is TRBV5-1, the J call TRBJ2-5, with 11 bases fitting TRBD1. The end of the DNA aligns better with TRBJ2-7, so the J call may be wrong. The V gene's germline CDR1 is SGHRS and CDR2 YFSETQ. The CDR3 is 15 amino acids. Written as DNA, the CDR3 is TGCGCCAGCAGCGGCCTGGGACAGGGGGTATACGAGCAGTACTTC. Translation gives CASSGLGQGVYEQYF.

The rearrangement joins TRBV19 to TRBJ2-6; perhaps D is TRBD1 or TRBD2 (5 bases each). The CDR3 length is 16 residues. Per the germline V gene, CDR1 is LNHDA and CDR2 is SQIVND (reference sequence). The V end was cut by 4 bases, the J end by 4 bases, with 14 bases between. CDR3 DNA sequence: TGTGCCAGTAGTACCCCCCGAGGGACCGGGGCCAACGTCCTGACTTTC. It yields the protein CASSTPRGTGANVLTF.

The chain links TRBV20-1 to TRBJ1-5, with D possibly being TRBD1 (5 bases). Germline-derived CDR1 and CDR2 are DFQATT and SNEGSKA (reference sequence). The CDR3 consists of 16 residues. V was pared by 1 base and J by 0 bases, with 13 bases between. The CDR3 spells CSARVRDAYSNQPQHF. The DNA of the CDR3 is TGCAGTGCTAGAGTCCGGGACGCTTATAGCAATCAGCCCCAGCATTTT.

The chain couples TRBV28 to TRBJ2-4; a weak D match, TRBD1 (5 bases). The J call may be wrong; the DNA end is better matched by TRBJ2-7. CDR3 size: 13 residues. Germline V CDR1 and CDR2: MDHEN, SYDVKM. As DNA, the CDR3 is TGTGCCAGCAGTTTACAGGGTACCGACGAGCAGTACTTC. Translating gives CASSLQGTDEQYF.

At least ten counts were recorded for this clonotype. The chain is built from TRBV20-1 and TRBJ2-7, with TRBD1 as a possible D gene (5 bases). The germline V gene encodes CDR1 DFQATT and CDR2 SNEGSKA (reference sequence). Trimming stripped 2 bases from V and 2 bases from J, with 7 bases between. The length of the CDR3 is 12 residues. The CDR3: CSARQGPYEQYF. DNA of the CDR3: TGCAGTGCTAGACAGGGCCCCTACGAGCAGTACTTC.

This clonotype was picked up a small number of times. V gene TRBV4-1 combines with J gene TRBJ2-3, with D possibly matching TRBD1 (6 bases). Germline V gene lookup returns CDR1 MGHRA and CDR2 YSYEKL. This CDR3 has 16 residues. The V gene lost 1 base and the J gene lost 2 bases, with 13 bases spanning the gap. CDR3: CASSQVNLGATDTQYF. Written as DNA, the CDR3 is TGCGCCAGCAGCCAAGTTAATCTGGGGGCCACAGATACGCAGTATTTT.